The T cell receptor beta chain under discussion was sequenced for a study of Ad26.COV2.S vaccination and SARS-CoV-2 variants. Study-level background: The COV1001 Ad26.COV2.S trial arm included the donor. Ad26.COV2.S given intramuscularly, once or twice 56 days apart.

Treatment of the sample: roughly 18 received Ad26.COV2.S at low or high dose, single or two shots; about 5 received placebo; per-sample allocation not given. On day 63 after the first injection, vaccine and placebo recipients gave samples. Comments on this clone: Its antigen remains unidentified.

Method: immunoSEQ multiplex PCR; TCRdb's copy keeps in-frame clones and lacks some. The sample gives 440,000 or so clones, about nine tenths of which show up once; less than 4.5% is in the top ten. Findings and limits, study-wide: Non-spike TCR breadth did not differ much between vaccine and placebo recipients. Estimates derived from TCR breadth and depth analyses may have underestimated total T cell responses.

This clonotype originated in a person aged 18-60 years who received the Ad26.COV2.S COVID-19 vaccine or a placebo. Material: peripheral blood, obtained in a trial of Ad26.COV2.S vaccine versus placebo.

CDR3 region: CASRSLGPQETQYF. DNA of the CDR3: TGTGCCAGCAGGTCCCTGGGACCACAAGAGACCCAGTACTTC. The V gene is TRBV13, the J gene TRBJ2-5; D could derive from TRBD1 or TRBD2 (5 bases each). Trimming stripped 6 bases from V and 2 bases from J, with 13 bases between. The length of the CDR3 is 14 residues. CDR1 PRHDT and CDR2 FYEKMQ come from the germline V gene (reference sequence). The full variable domain, rest sourced from reference TRBV13 and TRBJ2-5, is AAGVIQSPRHLIKEKRETATLKCYPIPRHDTVYWYQQGPGQDPQFLISFYEKMQSDKGSIPDRFSAQQFSDYHSELNMSSLELGDSALYFCASRSLGPQETQYFGPGTRLLVL.